The entry below gives a single TCR beta chain sequence along with its context. What it binds is not known. The validation cohort, a group of 130 or so subjects, included the donors and was separate from the roughly 670-subject first cohort. TCRdb's table, derived via immunoSEQ multiplex PCR, lists solely in-frame clones and lacks some. The sample yields around 200,000 clones, around 82% seen once. These data originate in a study of cytomegalovirus exposure and HLA in healthy donors. Overall study results and limits: The study designated some 180 TCR beta chains cytomegalovirus-associated. It was reportedly the case that the classifier diagnosed cytomegalovirus status with high specificity and sensitivity. Most TCR sequences were uncommon, yet certain public TCRs appeared in many donors.

The CDR3 is made up of 17 amino acids. CDR1 SEHNR and CDR2 FQNEAQ come from the germline V gene (reference sequence). Trimming cost V 5 bases and J 5 bases; bases outside gene matches: 16. This chain joins TRBV7-9 and TRBJ1-1; TRBD1 agrees at 8 bases. The receptor's source is a woman in her late teens or twenties in good health and CMV-seropositive. Sequencing was done on a sample of PBMCs. CDR3 loop: CASSPPLIKQGGTEAFF. As DNA, the CDR3 is TGTGCCAGCAGCCCACCCCTAATTAAACAGGGGGGGACTGAAGCTTTCTTT.